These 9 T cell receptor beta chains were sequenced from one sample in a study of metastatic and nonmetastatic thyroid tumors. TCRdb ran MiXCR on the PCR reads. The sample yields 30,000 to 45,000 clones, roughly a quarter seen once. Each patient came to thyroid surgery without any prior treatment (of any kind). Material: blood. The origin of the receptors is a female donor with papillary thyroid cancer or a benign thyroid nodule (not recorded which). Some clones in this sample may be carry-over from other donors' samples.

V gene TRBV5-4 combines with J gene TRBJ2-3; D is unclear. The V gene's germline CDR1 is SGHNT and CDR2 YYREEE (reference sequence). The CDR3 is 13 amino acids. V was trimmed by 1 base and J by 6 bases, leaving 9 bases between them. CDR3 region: CASSLPRFDTQYF. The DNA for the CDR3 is TGTGCCAGCAGCTTGCCGCGATTCGATACGCAGTATTTT.

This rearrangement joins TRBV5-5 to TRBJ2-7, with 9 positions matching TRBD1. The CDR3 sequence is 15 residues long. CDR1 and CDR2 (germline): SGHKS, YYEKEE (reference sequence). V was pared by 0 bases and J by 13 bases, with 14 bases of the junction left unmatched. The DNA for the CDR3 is TGTGCCAGCAGCTTGGTGGGACAGGGAGGAAGGGATCATTACTTC. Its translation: CASSLVGQGGRDHYF.

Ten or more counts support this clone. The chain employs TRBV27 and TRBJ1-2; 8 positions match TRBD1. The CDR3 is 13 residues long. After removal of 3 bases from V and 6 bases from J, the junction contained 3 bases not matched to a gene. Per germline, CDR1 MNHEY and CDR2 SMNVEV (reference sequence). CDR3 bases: TGTGCCAGCAGTTTTTCAGGGGGCGATGGCTACACCTTC. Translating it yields CASSFSGGDGYTF.

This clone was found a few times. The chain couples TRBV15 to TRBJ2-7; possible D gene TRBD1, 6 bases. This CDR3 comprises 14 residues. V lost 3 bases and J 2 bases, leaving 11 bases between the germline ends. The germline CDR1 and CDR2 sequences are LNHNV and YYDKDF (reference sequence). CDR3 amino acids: CATSRIQGPYEQYF. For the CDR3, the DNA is TGTGCCACCAGCAGGATACAGGGACCCTACGAGCAGTACTTC.

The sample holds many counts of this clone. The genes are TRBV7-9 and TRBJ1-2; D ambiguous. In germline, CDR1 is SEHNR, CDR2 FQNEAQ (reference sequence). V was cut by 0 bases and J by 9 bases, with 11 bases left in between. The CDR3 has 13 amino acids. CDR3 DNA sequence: TGTGCCAGCAGCTTAGCCGTCTTTAGCAGCTACACCTTC. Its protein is CASSLAVFSSYTF.

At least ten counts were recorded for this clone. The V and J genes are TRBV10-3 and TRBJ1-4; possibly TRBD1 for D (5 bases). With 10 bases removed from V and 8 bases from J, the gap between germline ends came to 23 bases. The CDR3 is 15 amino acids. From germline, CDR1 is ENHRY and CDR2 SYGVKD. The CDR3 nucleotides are TGTGCCAGTCGTCAGGGATCTACTCCGCAAGAAAAACTGTTTTTT. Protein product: CASRQGSTPQEKLFF.

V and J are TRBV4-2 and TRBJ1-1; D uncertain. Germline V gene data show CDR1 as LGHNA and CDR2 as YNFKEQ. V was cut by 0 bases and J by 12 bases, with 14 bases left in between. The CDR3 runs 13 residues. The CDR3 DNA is TGTGCCAGCAGCCAAGATGTGTCGGGCGAGACTTTCTTT. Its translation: CASSQDVSGETFF.

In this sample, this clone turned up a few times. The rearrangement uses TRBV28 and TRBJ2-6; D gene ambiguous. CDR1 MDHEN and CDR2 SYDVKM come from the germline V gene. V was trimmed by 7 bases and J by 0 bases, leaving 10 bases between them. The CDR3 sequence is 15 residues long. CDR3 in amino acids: CASTSALSGANVLTF. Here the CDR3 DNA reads TGTGCCAGCACCAGCGCTCTCTCTGGGGCCAACGTCCTGACTTTC.

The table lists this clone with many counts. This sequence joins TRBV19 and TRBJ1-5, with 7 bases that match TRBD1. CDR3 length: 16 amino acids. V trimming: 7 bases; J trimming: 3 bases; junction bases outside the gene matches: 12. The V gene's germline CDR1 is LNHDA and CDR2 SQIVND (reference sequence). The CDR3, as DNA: TGTGCCAGTACAGTCCCAGGACAGGTTAACAATCAGCCCCAGCATTTT. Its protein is CASTVPGQVNNQPQHF.